The 29 T cell receptor beta chains listed next were all sequenced from one sample in a study of T cells in tumors after PD-1 blockade. Some clones are missing from TCRdb's copy, which holds only in-frame ones; the method was immunoSEQ multiplex PCR. The sample holds some 48,000 clones, roughly three quarters seen once. The sample in question was PBMCs, obtained before anti-PD-1 treatment. The receptors were gathered from a human donor with basal cell carcinoma.

The rearrangement uses TRBV5-4 and TRBJ2-7, with D uncertain. Trimming took 3 bases from V and 3 from J, leaving 16 bases between them. There are 15 residues in the CDR3. CDR1 and CDR2 (germline): SGHNT, YYREEE (reference sequence). Here the CDR3 reads CASSYQGKRVYEQYF. In DNA, the CDR3 is TGTGCCAGCAGCTACCAAGGAAAAAGGGTCTACGAGCAGTACTTC.

The chain is built from TRBV2 and TRBJ1-5; TRBD1 aligns across 7 bases. The V and J ends lost 5 bases and 6 bases, in that order; junction bases with no gene match: 7. Looked up from germline, CDR1 is SNHLY and CDR2 is FYNNEI. This CDR3 comprises 14 residues. CDR3 residues: CASSQDRASQPQHF. In DNA, the CDR3 is TGTGCCAGCAGTCAAGACAGGGCGAGTCAGCCCCAGCATTTT.

This clone was recorded only once. The chain carries TRBV5-1 and TRBJ1-1, with no clear D. The V and J ends lost 2 bases and 2 bases respectively, with 7 bases between them. CDR3 length: 13 amino acids. Germline-derived CDR1 and CDR2 are SGHRS and YFSETQ. DNA for the CDR3: TGCGCCAGCAGCTTCGGAGAAAACACTGAAGCTTTCTTT. This sequence encodes CASSFGENTEAFF.

The CDR3 DNA reads TGCGCCAGCGGCGGCAGGAGCACAGATACGCAGTATTTT. Its protein is CASGGRSTDTQYF. The chain is built from TRBV10-1 and TRBJ2-3; no definite D call. The CDR3 consists of 13 residues. V shed 8 bases and J shed 0 bases, with 9 bases lying between them. The germline CDR1 and CDR2 sequences are WNHNN and SYGVQD (reference sequence).

The rearrangement links TRBV6-5 to TRBJ1-6, with D possibly being TRBD1 (5 bases). CDR1 is MNHEY, CDR2 SVGAGI, per germline. The ends were cut back, 5 bases at V and 8 bases at J, with 13 bases in the middle. The CDR3 contains 14 residues. CDR3 amino acids: CASSRRDGDSPLHF. CDR3 DNA: TGTGCCAGCAGTAGGCGGGACGGGGATTCACCCCTCCACTTT.

Note on this clone: Its ends do not fully match the called genes, so a read error is possible. The chain uses TRBV12-3 or TRBV12-4 and TRBJ2-7, with TRBD2 as a possible D gene (5 bases). The CDR3 runs to 13 residues. Here the CDR3 DNA reads TGTGCCGGCAGTCCCGGGAACTCCTACGAGCAGTACTTC. This codes for CAGSPGNSYEQYF.

This chain joins TRBV12-3 or TRBV12-4 and TRBJ1-1; tentative D call: TRBD1 (5 bases). This CDR3 is 13 amino acids long. Trimming took 5 bases from V and 11 from J, leaving 18 bases between them. CDR3 DNA sequence: TGTGCCAGCAGTCCAAATCTCGGGGGTATGGCTTTCTTT. Amino acids: CASSPNLGGMAFF.

The genes are TRBV19 and TRBJ2-4, with 10 bases that match TRBD2. CDR1 LNHDA and CDR2 SQIVND come from the germline V gene (reference sequence). The CDR3 covers 20 residues. Germline trimming cut 1 base from V and 1 base from J; bases unmatched to any gene: 13. The CDR3 spells CASSIVEGSGRAGAKNIQYF. In nucleotides, the CDR3 is TGTGCCAGTAGTATAGTGGAAGGGAGCGGGAGGGCCGGGGCCAAAAACATTCAGTACTTC. Drawing the rest from reference TRBV19 and TRBJ2-4, the complete variable domain is DGGITQSPKYLFRKEGQNVTLSCEQNLNHDAMYWYRQDPGQGLRLIYYSQIVNDFQKGDIAEGYSVSREKKESFPLTVTSAQKNPTAFYLCASSIVEGSGRAGAKNIQYFGAGTRLSVL.

The chain is built from TRBV7-6 and TRBJ2-2; 10 bases match TRBD1. From germline, CDR1 is SGHVS and CDR2 FNYEAQ. Trimming removed 3 bases from V and 6 bases from J; junction bases left unmatched: 7. The CDR3 has 16 residues. In DNA form, the CDR3 reads TGTGCCAGCAGCTTGGCGGGACAGGGGTTTGCCGGGGAGCTGTTTTTT. Protein: CASSLAGQGFAGELFF. Complete variable domain (other parts from reference TRBV7-6 and TRBJ2-2): GAGVSQSPRYKVTKRGQDVALRCDPISGHVSLYWYRQALGQGPEFLTYFNYEAQQDKSGLPNDRFSAERPEGSISTLTIQRTEQRDSAMYRCASSLAGQGFAGELFFGEGSRLTVL.

V usage is TRBV6-5 and J usage is TRBJ1-1; D may be TRBD1 (5 bases). CDR1 is MNHEY and CDR2 is SVGAGI in the germline V gene. V dropped 5 bases and J dropped 0 bases, with 13 bases sitting between them. The CDR3 sequence is 15 residues long. DNA of the CDR3: TGTGCCAGCAGTAGCACAGGATCCATGAACACTGAAGCTTTCTTT. Its translation is CASSSTGSMNTEAFF.

The chain combines TRBV7-9 with TRBJ2-1; D is unresolved. V was shortened by 1 base and J by 0 bases, with 4 bases between the two germline ends. The CDR3 length is 14 residues. Germline CDR1 SEHNR, CDR2 FQNEAQ (reference sequence). The DNA of the CDR3 is TGTGCCAGCAGCTTAGATTCCTCCTACAATGAGCAGTTCTTC. Translating gives CASSLDSSYNEQFF.

A few counts support this clone. V usage is TRBV4-2 and J usage is TRBJ1-3; no firm D call. CDR3 length equals 16 residues. The ends were cut back, 0 bases at V and 0 bases at J, with 9 bases in the middle. Per germline, CDR1 LGHNA and CDR2 YNFKEQ. The CDR3 coding sequence is TGTGCCAGCAGCCAAGAAGAACGTCGCTCTGGAAACACCATATATTTT. It yields the protein CASSQEERRSGNTIYF.

The chain has TRBV27 and TRBJ2-3; 8 bases fit TRBD2. Germline loops: CDR1 MNHEY, CDR2 SMNVEV (reference sequence). This CDR3 has 16 amino acids. After removal of 2 bases from V and 1 base from J, the junction contained 5 bases not matched to a gene. The CDR3 reads CASSLLSGTRTDTQYF. CDR3 bases: TGTGCCAGCAGTTTACTTAGCGGGACCCGCACAGATACGCAGTATTTT.

The chain employs TRBV7-2 and TRBJ2-1; 8 positions agree with TRBD2. The V segment lost 0 bases and the J segment 0 bases; nucleotides outside the gene matches: 1. Germline values: CDR1 SGHTA, CDR2 FQGNSA. CDR3 length: 16 amino acids. Written as DNA, the CDR3 is TGTGCCAGCAGCTTAGCTAGCGGGGTCTCCTACAATGAGCAGTTCTTC. This codes for CASSLASGVSYNEQFF.

This clone was detected only once. This sequence joins TRBV24-1 and TRBJ2-3, with D possibly matching TRBD2 (5 bases). Trimming took off 2 bases at V and 3 bases at J, with 11 bases between the two ends. The germline gives CDR1 KGHDR, CDR2 SFDVKD. This CDR3 contains 15 residues. The CDR3 bases are TGTGCCACCAGTGATTCTGCGGGCCCTACAGATACGCAGTATTTT. It encodes CATSDSAGPTDTQYF.

The V and J genes are TRBV7-8 and TRBJ2-3; 7 bases line up with TRBD1. CDR1 is SGHVS and CDR2 is FQNEAQ in the germline V gene. The CDR3 covers 16 residues. With 5 bases clipped from V and 2 bases from J, the junction kept 10 bases outside the gene matches. This CDR3 is CASSEGAHSLTDTQYF. The CDR3 region has the DNA TGTGCCAGCAGCGAGGGGGCTCACAGCCTCACAGATACGCAGTATTTT.

The V gene is TRBV10-3, the J gene TRBJ2-6, with TRBD1 matching over 7 bases. The V and J ends lost 6 bases and 0 bases, in that order; junction bases with no gene match: 5. The CDR3 is made up of 16 amino acids. Germline CDR1 ENHRY, CDR2 SYGVKD. The CDR3 protein is CAISRGQSSGANVLTF. The DNA for the CDR3 is TGTGCCATCAGCCGGGGACAGAGCTCTGGGGCCAACGTCCTGACTTTC.

This clone has just a few counts. The genes are TRBV29-1 and TRBJ2-1, with D unresolved. In germline, CDR1 is SQVTM, CDR2 ANQGSEA. The V gene lost 5 bases and the J gene lost 6 bases, with 14 bases spanning the gap. The CDR3 sequence is 13 residues long. CDR3 nucleotide sequence: TGCAGCGTTTGGTCCCAAGGCGGCAATGAGCAGTTCTTC. Translation gives CSVWSQGGNEQFF.

This clone was seen more than once but under ten times. J is TRBJ1-3 and V is TRBV7-3; no definite D call. Germline values: CDR1 SGHTA, CDR2 FQGTGA. V lost 5 bases to trimming and J lost 0 bases, with 11 bases between them. CDR3 length: 15 amino acids. The CDR3 DNA is TGTGCCAGCAGCCAATCGGGCAGCTCTGGAAACACCATATATTTT. Translation gives CASSQSGSSGNTIYF. The complete variable domain, with remaining parts taken from reference TRBV7-3 and TRBJ1-3, reads GAGVSQTPSNKVTEKGKYVELRCDPISGHTALYWYRQSLGQGPEFLIYFQGTGAADDSGLPNDRFFAVRPEGSVSTLKIQRTERGDSAVYLCASSQSGSSGNTIYFGEGSWLTVV.

This clone was detected only once. This chain links TRBV5-6 with TRBJ2-3; a possible D gene is TRBD2 (5 bases). CDR3 length: 16 amino acids. Deletions cut 2 bases from V and 2 bases from J, with 15 bases between. Germline V gene lookup returns CDR1 SGHDT and CDR2 YYEEEE. DNA for the CDR3: TGTGCCAGCAGCTTCTTCACGACGGGAAACACAGATACGCAGTATTTT. Amino acids: CASSFFTTGNTDTQYF.

This rearrangement joins TRBV7-9 to TRBJ2-7; D is ambiguous. This CDR3 region has 12 residues. The ends were cut back, 1 base at V and 2 bases at J, with 3 bases in the middle. Per germline, CDR1 SEHNR and CDR2 FQNEAQ (reference sequence). This CDR3 is CASSLETYEQYF. The CDR3 nucleotides read TGTGCCAGCAGCTTAGAGACCTACGAGCAGTACTTC.

At least ten counts were recorded for this clone. This rearrangement joins TRBV6-5 to TRBJ2-7; D perhaps matches TRBD2 (7 bases). Germline values: CDR1 MNHEY, CDR2 SVGAGI. CDR3 length equals 13 residues. V gave up 9 bases and J gave up 0 bases, with 12 bases separating them. CDR3 loop: CASQGGGSYEQYF. As DNA, the CDR3 is TGTGCCAGTCAGGGAGGGGGCTCCTACGAGCAGTACTTC.

The CDR3 sequence: CASSLQRSTDEQYF. The DNA for the CDR3 is TGCGCCAGCAGCTTACAGCGGTCGACGGACGAGCAGTACTTC. This chain uses TRBV5-1 with TRBJ2-7; D perhaps matches TRBD2 (5 bases). The CDR3 consists of 14 residues. The V end lost 2 bases, the J end lost 5 bases, and 14 bases lay between the germline ends. Per the germline V gene, CDR1 is SGHRS and CDR2 is YFSETQ.

This clone was seen just once. The gene calls are TRBV28 and TRBJ2-1, with 8 bases that match TRBD2. The trim removed 6 bases at V and 4 bases at J, leaving 8 bases unmatched. Looked up from germline, CDR1 is MDHEN and CDR2 is SYDVKM. The CDR3 runs to 15 residues. Here the CDR3 DNA reads TGTGCCAGCAGGCCCGGGACTAGGTCTTACAATGAGCAGTTCTTC. Protein product: CASRPGTRSYNEQFF.

The genes are TRBV6-5 and TRBJ2-1, with 14 bases matching TRBD2. Looked up from germline, CDR1 is MNHEY and CDR2 is SVGAGI. There are 15 residues in the CDR3. V gave up 7 bases and J gave up 8 bases; unmatched junction bases: 7. The CDR3 DNA reads as TGTGCCAGCACCCCCGGGACTAGCGGGAGAGATGAGCAGTTCTTC. Amino acids: CASTPGTSGRDEQFF.

V gene TRBV4-2 combines with J gene TRBJ1-3, with a tentative D call TRBD1 (5 bases). CDR3 length equals 16 residues. Trimming removed 5 bases at V and 0 bases at J, with 14 bases between. Per germline, CDR1 LGHNA and CDR2 YNFKEQ. The CDR3 DNA follows: TGTGCCAGCAGCACTCAGGGAGTAGGCTCTGGAAACACCATATATTTT. Protein product: CASSTQGVGSGNTIYF.

The V call is TRBV2, the J call TRBJ2-3; D is possibly TRBD2 (5 bases). Trimming shortened V by 8 bases and J by 6 bases, and 15 bases separated the two germline ends. This CDR3 has 13 residues. Germline loops: CDR1 SNHLY, CDR2 FYNNEI. The CDR3 protein is CASGEIGGDTQYF. The CDR3 DNA reads as TGTGCCAGCGGGGAGATCGGCGGGGATACGCAGTATTTT.

In this sample, this clone turned up a few times. The V gene is TRBV7-9, the J gene TRBJ2-7; D not resolved. Looked up from germline, CDR1 is SEHNR and CDR2 is FQNEAQ (reference sequence). The V and J ends lost 1 base and 4 bases respectively, with 11 bases between them. This CDR3 has 14 residues. The CDR3 DNA sequence: TGTGCCAGCAGCTTAGGGGGTCAAAGGTACGAGCAGTACTTC. Its translation: CASSLGGQRYEQYF.

The chain uses TRBV18 and TRBJ1-2, with 7 bases matching TRBD1. V trimming: 2 bases; J trimming: 8 bases; junction bases outside the gene matches: 11. Germline lookup yields CDR1 KGHSH and CDR2 LQKENI. The CDR3 is 15 residues long. Here the CDR3 reads CASSPSTEGAWGYTF. The CDR3 DNA is TGTGCCAGCTCACCAAGTACAGAGGGGGCCTGGGGCTACACCTTC.